This entry lists 25 T cell receptor beta chains sequenced from one sample in a study of CD8 T cells in Susac syndrome. When the RNA was reverse transcribed, random hexamers were used with an input of about 0.5 to 1 ug. One entry per CDR3 protein results from TCRdb running MiXCR on the immunoSEQ multiplex PCR reads. The data show a few hundred thousand distinct CDR3 sequences, 85% seen once. Sequenced sample: CD8+ T cells from PBMCs. The receptors here all came from a human donor with multiple sclerosis.

The rearrangement uses TRBV6-5 and TRBJ2-5; 9 bases map to TRBD2. V was clipped by 0 bases and J by 1 base; unmatched bases: 3. This CDR3 is built from 16 residues. The germline V gene encodes CDR1 MNHEY and CDR2 SVGAGI. CDR3 nucleotides: TGTGCCAGCAGTTACTCGGCTAGCGGGGTCCAAGAGACCCAGTACTTC. Its protein product is CASSYSASGVQETQYF.

The chain carries TRBV29-1 and TRBJ1-1; D might be TRBD1 (6 bases). There are 14 residues in the CDR3. V lost 7 bases to trimming and J lost 5 bases, with 20 bases between them. Germline CDR1 and CDR2: SQVTM and ANQGSEA. For the CDR3, the DNA is TGCAGCGCCCTCGAACCAGGGGAGGGGACTGAAGCTTTCTTT. Translated: CSALEPGEGTEAFF.

This clonotype was observed a few times. The chain is built from TRBV11-3 and TRBJ2-2, with D possibly matching TRBD2 (5 bases). This CDR3 region has 17 residues. With 0 bases removed from V and 0 bases from J, the gap between germline ends came to 11 bases. Germline CDR1 SGHNT, CDR2 YENEEA. The CDR3 DNA follows: TGTGCCAGCAGCTTAGATTATCCGGGAACGAACACCGGGGAGCTGTTTTTT. As protein: CASSLDYPGTNTGELFF.

The chain joins TRBV15 to TRBJ1-6, with a weak D call TRBD1 (6 bases). Looked up from germline, CDR1 is LNHNV and CDR2 is YYDKDF (reference sequence). Deletions cut 0 bases from V and 5 bases from J, with 11 bases between. This CDR3 contains 16 residues. The CDR3 DNA reads as TGTGCCACCAGCAGAGATCCGGGGGGCAATAATTCACCCCTCCACTTT. It encodes CATSRDPGGNNSPLHF.

The chain couples TRBV4-1 to TRBJ2-7; D may be TRBD1 or TRBD2 (5 bases each). The CDR3 is 16 amino acids. With 1 base removed from V and 5 bases from J, the gap between germline ends came to 18 bases. Germline CDR1 MGHRA, CDR2 YSYEKL. The CDR3 loop reads CASSQVWGSAVDEQYF. CDR3 DNA: TGCGCCAGCAGCCAAGTATGGGGGAGCGCTGTCGACGAGCAGTACTTC.

This chain joins TRBV27 and TRBJ1-2; 9 nucleotides align to TRBD1. Per germline, CDR1 MNHEY and CDR2 SMNVEV (reference sequence). V trimming: 2 bases; J trimming: 4 bases; junction bases outside the gene matches: 5. This CDR3 contains 15 residues. CDR3 sequence reads: CASSLLATGGYGYTF. The DNA of the CDR3 is TGTGCCAGCAGTTTACTTGCGACAGGGGGCTATGGCTACACCTTC.

This sequence joins TRBV10-3 and TRBJ2-2, with TRBD1 as a possible D gene (5 bases). Germline CDR1 ENHRY, CDR2 SYGVKD. The V end was cut by 2 bases, the J end by 2 bases, with 12 bases between. The CDR3 loop spans 16 amino acids. In DNA form, the CDR3 reads TGTGCCATCAGTGAGCCTGACAGATTCAACACCGGGGAGCTGTTTTTT. Protein: CAISEPDRFNTGELFF.

V and J are TRBV29-1 and TRBJ2-1, with D perhaps assigned TRBD1 or TRBD2 (6 bases each). CDR1 and CDR2 from the germline V gene are SQVTM and ANQGSEA. V lost 6 bases and J 2 bases, leaving 17 bases between the germline ends. This CDR3 is built from 15 residues. The CDR3: CSVEGGASTYNEQFF. CDR3 bases: TGCAGCGTGGAGGGGGGCGCCTCTACCTACAATGAGCAGTTCTTC.

This chain joins TRBV6-1 and TRBJ2-1; 8 bases are a match to TRBD1. CDR3 length equals 15 residues. Germline CDR1 reads MNHNS; CDR2 reads SASEGT. Germline trimming cut 6 bases from V and 5 bases from J; bases unmatched to any gene: 9. CDR3 sequence (DNA): TGTGCCAGCAGCTCGACAGGGGTTTACGACAATGAGCAGTTCTTC. This gives the protein CASSSTGVYDNEQFF.

The chain combines TRBV5-4 with TRBJ2-5; the match to TRBD2 covers 8 bases. The CDR3 extends over 14 amino acids. Germline CDR1 SGHNT, CDR2 YYREEE (reference sequence). V shed 3 bases, J shed 3 bases, and the junction held 4 bases outside the gene matches. CDR3 DNA sequence: TGTGCCAGCAGCTCGCGGGGGGACAAAGAGACCCAGTACTTC. Protein sequence: CASSSRGDKETQYF.

The chain combines TRBV29-1 with TRBJ1-1, with TRBD1 identical over 10 bases. Per germline, CDR1 SQVTM and CDR2 ANQGSEA. With V trimmed by 6 bases and J by 7 bases, 20 bases remained unmatched. The CDR3 runs 17 residues. The CDR3 DNA follows: TGCAGCGTCGATTTGTGGGTTTCCGGGACAGGGGATAATGAAGCTTTCTTT. Protein: CSVDLWVSGTGDNEAFF.

The rearrangement joins TRBV28 to TRBJ2-7; D tentatively reads TRBD1 or TRBD2 (5 bases each). The CDR3 is 16 amino acids. The V end was cut by 3 bases, the J end by 3 bases, with 18 bases between. Per germline, CDR1 MDHEN and CDR2 SYDVKM. The CDR3 sequence: CASSLGFEGLVYEQYF. The CDR3 coding sequence is TGTGCCAGCAGTTTGGGGTTCGAGGGGTTGGTCTACGAGCAGTACTTC.

The chain employs TRBV5-6 and TRBJ2-5; unclear D gene. Germline CDR1 SGHDT, CDR2 YYEEEE. CDR3 length: 13 amino acids. V was clipped by 0 bases and J by 5 bases, with 8 bases between them. The CDR3 reads CASSLAVGETQYF. CDR3 DNA sequence: TGTGCCAGCAGCTTGGCGGTGGGGGAGACCCAGTACTTC. The full variable domain, with the rest looked up from reference TRBV5-6 and TRBJ2-5, is DAGVTQSPTHLIKTRGQQVTLRCSPKSGHDTVSWYQQALGQGPQFIFQYYEEEERQRGNFPDRFSGHQFPNYSSELNVNALLLGDSALYLCASSLAVGETQYFGPGTRLLVL.

This sequence joins TRBV10-3 and TRBJ2-7; 8 bases agree with TRBD2. This CDR3 comprises 12 residues. Germline trimming cut 10 bases from V and 2 bases from J; bases unmatched to any gene: 4. Per germline, CDR1 ENHRY and CDR2 SYGVKD. The CDR3 spells CATLAGTYEQYF. CDR3 sequence (DNA): TGTGCCACCCTAGCGGGCACCTACGAGCAGTACTTC.

The genes are TRBV2 and TRBJ2-5; 8 bases agree with TRBD1. With V trimmed by 7 bases and J by 3 bases, 7 bases remained unmatched. Germline CDR1 SNHLY, CDR2 FYNNEI. The CDR3 runs 14 residues. This CDR3 reads CASTNRDRKETQYF. In DNA, the CDR3 is TGTGCCAGCACCAACCGGGACAGGAAAGAGACCCAGTACTTC.

The chain's CDR3 is CASSLDRQNDEQYF. CDR3 DNA: TGCGCCAGCAGCTTGGACCGACAGAATGACGAGCAGTACTTC. The rearrangement uses TRBV5-1 and TRBJ2-7; D is perhaps TRBD1 (5 bases). Germline CDR1 is SGHRS and CDR2 is YFSETQ. The CDR3 extends over 14 amino acids. V was cut by 0 bases and J by 5 bases, with 12 bases left in between.

This clonotype showed up just a few times. The rearrangement joins TRBV5-4 to TRBJ2-1, with a possible D match to TRBD1 (5 bases). The length of the CDR3 is 12 residues. With 2 bases removed from V and 9 bases from J, the gap between germline ends came to 9 bases. Germline-derived CDR1 and CDR2 are SGHNT and YYREEE (reference sequence). In nucleotides, the CDR3 is TGTGCCAGCAGCTTCCAGGGCACTGAGCAGTTCTTC. This gives the protein CASSFQGTEQFF.

The chain employs TRBV10-3 and TRBJ2-1, with 7 bases that match TRBD2. V was clipped by 6 bases and J by 2 bases; unmatched bases: 1. This CDR3 contains 13 residues. The V gene's germline CDR1 is ENHRY and CDR2 SYGVKD. The CDR3 protein is CAISGGTYNEQFF. CDR3 sequence (DNA): TGTGCCATCAGCGGGGGGACCTACAATGAGCAGTTCTTC.

The rearrangement joins TRBV5-6 to TRBJ2-1; TRBD2 matches 7 bases. This CDR3 contains 14 residues. Trimming cost V 0 bases and J 9 bases; bases outside gene matches: 6. Germline CDR1 and CDR2: SGHDT and YYEEEE. The CDR3 DNA sequence: TGTGCCAGCAGCTTGGTCCAGACTAGCAGTGAGCAGTTCTTC. This translates into CASSLVQTSSEQFF.

The table lists this clonotype with a few counts. The rearrangement links TRBV30 to TRBJ1-1; unclear D gene. V was shortened by 1 base and J by 5 bases, with 5 bases between the two germline ends. Germline V gene lookup returns CDR1 GTSNPN and CDR2 SVGIG (reference sequence). The CDR3 is made up of 11 amino acids. Here the CDR3 reads CAWSALTEAFF. For the CDR3, the DNA is TGTGCCTGGAGTGCATTAACTGAAGCTTTCTTT.

CDR3 region: CASSVNRGRDEKLFF. CDR3 DNA: TGTGCCAGCAGTGTCAACAGGGGCAGGGATGAAAAACTGTTTTTT. The V call is TRBV7-6, the J call TRBJ1-4; 7 bases are a match to TRBD1. The germline V gene encodes CDR1 SGHVS and CDR2 FNYEAQ. Trimming took 6 bases from V and 6 from J; bases not matched to a gene: 10. The CDR3 has 15 residues.

The rearrangement uses TRBV14 and TRBJ1-4; no reliable D call. The V end was cut by 1 base, the J end by 0 bases, with 15 bases between. There are 18 residues in the CDR3. CDR1 SGHDN and CDR2 FVKESK come from the germline V gene. The CDR3 reads CASSQVKGRDATNEKLFF. CDR3 sequence (DNA): TGTGCCAGCAGCCAAGTTAAGGGCCGGGATGCAACTAATGAAAAACTGTTTTTT. The full variable domain, with the rest looked up from reference TRBV14 and TRBJ1-4, is EAGVTQFPSHSVIEKGQTVTLRCDPISGHDNLYWYRRVMGKEIKFLLHFVKESKQDESGMPNNRFLAERTGGTYSTLKVQPAELEDSGVYFCASSQVKGRDATNEKLFFGSGTQLSVL.

The V and J genes are TRBV12-3 or TRBV12-4 and TRBJ1-1; 8 nucleotides match TRBD1. The CDR3 is made up of 14 amino acids. Trimming cost V 6 bases and J 0 bases; bases outside gene matches: 3. Written as DNA, the CDR3 is TGTGCCAGCAGGACAGGGGCAATGAACACTGAAGCTTTCTTT. This encodes CASRTGAMNTEAFF.

The J gene is TRBJ2-7, the V gene TRBV7-2, with D hard to call. Germline CDR1 reads SGHTA; CDR2 reads FQGNSA. The CDR3 sequence is 11 residues long. V lost 10 bases to trimming and J lost 3 bases, with 10 bases between them. CDR3 in amino acids: CAIDEGYEQYF. DNA for the CDR3: TGTGCCATCGACGAAGGCTACGAGCAGTACTTC.

The sample holds one count of this clonotype. The chain recombines TRBV19 with TRBJ1-1; no definite D call. CDR1 and CDR2 from the germline V gene are LNHDA and SQIVND (reference sequence). The CDR3 spans 15 residues. Trimming took off 0 bases at V and 5 bases at J, with 13 bases between the two ends. The CDR3 nucleotides are TGTGCCAGTAGTATAGATGTCGAGGGTCGAACTGAAGCTTTCTTT. Its translation: CASSIDVEGRTEAFF.